These 15 T cell receptor beta chains share one sample of origin, sequenced in a study of memory CD4+ T cells and cytomegalovirus serostatus. The assay was immunoSEQ multiplex PCR, and TCRdb's table has in-frame clones only and misses some. The data hold fewer than 40,000 clones, with around 79% observed a single time. The sort gate was single viable CD3+CD4+CD8-CD45RO+ cells for memory CD4+ T cells. Sequences were obtained from memory CD4+ T cells from blood. Receptors originate from an adult in good health and CMV-seropositive.

The chain uses TRBV7-2 and TRBJ1-2; 9 nucleotides align to TRBD1. CDR1 and CDR2 from the germline V gene are SGHTA and FQGNSA. The CDR3 consists of 14 residues. The ends lost 5 bases at V and 3 bases at J; junction bases unmatched: 4. The CDR3 loop is CASSRRDRDYGYTF. Written as DNA, the CDR3 is TGTGCCAGCAGCCGTCGGGACAGGGACTATGGCTACACCTTC.

The genes are TRBV2 and TRBJ1-1, with D hard to call. Germline CDR1 SNHLY, CDR2 FYNNEI. The V end was cut by 5 bases, the J end by 3 bases, with 4 bases between. The CDR3 runs to 11 residues. The DNA for the CDR3 is TGTGCCAGCAGTTTTTACACTGAAGCTTTCTTT. Translating gives CASSFYTEAFF.

V is TRBV9 and J is TRBJ1-2; D uncertain. The CDR3 has 15 amino acids. Trimming left V 1 base short and J 7 bases short, with 17 bases between. Germline lookup yields CDR1 SGDLS and CDR2 YYNGEE. Here the CDR3 DNA reads TGTGCCAGCAGCGTAACGGACGGGCAGGCCTTTGGCTACACCTTC. Protein sequence: CASSVTDGQAFGYTF.

This clone was seen just once. The chain uses TRBV4-2 and TRBJ2-7, with D unresolved. Deletions cut 0 bases from V and 7 bases from J, with 16 bases between. CDR3 length: 15 residues. CDR1 and CDR2 (germline): LGHNA, YNFKEQ. This CDR3 reads CASSQEAGQQREQYF. In DNA, the CDR3 is TGTGCCAGCAGCCAAGAAGCAGGCCAGCAAAGGGAGCAGTACTTC.

V is TRBV19 and J is TRBJ1-2, with 8 bases fitting TRBD1. The CDR3 is 13 amino acids. The germline V gene has CDR1 LNHDA and CDR2 SQIVND (reference sequence). J lost 7 bases, V lost 9 bases, and 10 bases had no gene match. CDR3: CASSQNRGTGYTF. CDR3 DNA: TGTGCCAGCAGTCAAAACAGGGGGACTGGCTACACCTTC.

This chain connects TRBV9 to TRBJ2-1, with 9 bases identical to TRBD2. CDR3 size: 15 residues. Germline V gene data show CDR1 as SGDLS and CDR2 as YYNGEE. Trimming took 0 bases from V and 4 from J; bases not matched to a gene: 2. DNA for the CDR3: TGTGCCAGCAGCGTAGGCGGGGGGGCTTACAATGAGCAGTTCTTC. This codes for CASSVGGGAYNEQFF.

This sequence joins TRBV6-1 and TRBJ2-5; 7 bases are a match to TRBD1. The CDR3 covers 14 residues. V was clipped by 3 bases and J by 5 bases; unmatched bases: 6. Per germline, CDR1 MNHNS and CDR2 SASEGT. For the CDR3, the DNA is TGTGCCAGCAGTGAGTCGACAGGGCGGGAGACCCAGTACTTC. Amino acids: CASSESTGRETQYF.

CDR3 bases: TGTGCCAGCAGCCCGGGACAGGGGGCTGGAAACACCATATATTTT. Translating gives CASSPGQGAGNTIYF. The rearrangement links TRBV28 to TRBJ1-3; the match to TRBD1 covers 11 bases. Losses at the gene ends were 6 bases for V and 2 bases for J; bases not matched to a gene: 3. The CDR3 has 15 amino acids. Looked up from germline, CDR1 is MDHEN and CDR2 is SYDVKM.

The rearrangement joins TRBV11-2 to TRBJ1-4; the D is unclear. The CDR3 is made up of 13 amino acids. The V end lost 3 bases, the J end lost 7 bases, and 9 bases lay between the germline ends. The V gene's germline CDR1 is SGHAT and CDR2 FQNNGV. Here the CDR3 reads CASSFGNLEKLFF. The DNA for the CDR3 is TGTGCCAGCAGCTTTGGCAACCTTGAAAAACTGTTTTTT.

The chain is built from TRBV5-4 and TRBJ1-1; D is unclear. Germline V CDR1 and CDR2: SGHNT, YYREEE (reference sequence). V was pared by 3 bases and J by 7 bases, with 10 bases between. The CDR3 sequence is 12 residues long. In nucleotides, the CDR3 is TGTGCCAGCAGCTCGAACCGCCTTGAAGCTTTCTTT. This codes for CASSSNRLEAFF.

This clone turned up a few times. The V call is TRBV5-1, the J call TRBJ2-7, with TRBD2 matching 8 bases. The CDR3 sequence is 14 residues long. The germline V gene encodes CDR1 SGHRS and CDR2 YFSETQ. After removal of 5 bases from V and 3 bases from J, the junction contained 7 bases not matched to a gene. The CDR3 loop reads CASREGLVIYEQYF. The CDR3 DNA reads TGCGCCAGCAGGGAGGGACTAGTGATCTACGAGCAGTACTTC.

The V call is TRBV4-2, the J call TRBJ2-2; 8 nucleotides align to TRBD2. Germline-derived CDR1 and CDR2 are LGHNA and YNFKEQ. The ends lost 1 base at V and 6 bases at J; junction bases unmatched: 4. The CDR3 contains 15 residues. The CDR3 DNA is TGTGCCAGCAGCCAAGGCGACGGGGGGGCCGGGGAGCTGTTTTTT. It yields the protein CASSQGDGGAGELFF.

The chain has TRBV6-5 and TRBJ2-3; 12 bases agree with TRBD2. The CDR3 covers 13 residues. V trimming: 6 bases; J trimming: 7 bases; junction bases outside the gene matches: 2. The V gene's germline CDR1 is MNHEY and CDR2 SVGAGI. The CDR3 DNA is TGTGCCAGCAGACTAGCGGGAGGTCATACGCAGTATTTT. Protein product: CASRLAGGHTQYF.

This clone was seen just once. The chain couples TRBV5-1 to TRBJ2-1; TRBD2 is a possible D gene (6 bases). This CDR3 spans 14 amino acids. V dropped 4 bases and J dropped 9 bases, with 17 bases sitting between them. Germline CDR1 reads SGHRS; CDR2 reads YFSETQ. CDR3 DNA: TGCGCCAGCAGCCTCTCGACTAGTCGGGTTGAGCAGTTCTTC. Encoded protein: CASSLSTSRVEQFF.

V gene TRBV7-8 combines with J gene TRBJ2-5, with 11 bases aligning to TRBD1. This CDR3 has 16 residues. The V segment lost 3 bases and the J segment 4 bases; nucleotides outside the gene matches: 7. Germline V gene sequence: CDR1 SGHVS, CDR2 FQNEAQ. CDR3 nucleotide sequence: TGTGCCAGCAGCTTGGACAGGGGGCTTTTTGGAGAGACCCAGTACTTC. It encodes CASSLDRGLFGETQYF.